This T cell receptor (beta chain) stems from a study of CD8+ T cells in alopecia areata. Study conclusions and caveats: Patients displayed less clarity in TCR sharing than mice, a finding possibly related to HLA. Greater clonality was observed in lesional scalp samples, especially alopecia totalis/universalis, versus normal scalp.

Treatment described: oral pan-JAK inhibitor, 5-10 mg twice daily. Alopecia areata patients had lesional scalp punch biopsies and peripheral blood taken from them. V was pared by 0 bases and J by 1 base, with 8 bases between. Per germline, CDR1 LGHNA and CDR2 YSLEER. The CDR3 sequence is 15 residues long. Extracted from the samples, RNA was reverse transcribed into cDNA to serve as the sequencing template. TCRdb keeps only in-frame clones here, not all; method: immunoSEQ multiplex PCR. This sample has fewer than 250,000 clones, with around two fifths found just once. About this clone itself: Its antigen is undetermined.

Here the sequenced sample was CD4+ T cells sorted from blood, taken at approximately week 39, from a patient treated with tofacitinib. The chain recombines TRBV4-3 with TRBJ2-3; weak D call: TRBD1 (5 bases). The receptor was isolated from a human donor with alopecia areata. Here the CDR3 reads CASSQDKGGTDTQYF. For the CDR3, the DNA is TGCGCCAGCAGCCAAGATAAAGGGGGCACAGATACGCAGTATTTT.